Sequencing of this T cell receptor beta chain was carried out in a study of neoadjuvant anti-PD-1 for oral cavity cancer. Study context: Around day 43, patients without progression received a fourth nivolumab dose before surgery.

No culture or expansion preceded analysis of these blood cells. Most PBMC samples had 400 to 550 ng input DNA in six replicates. Here immunoSEQ multiplex PCR was the method, and the copy in TCRdb shows in-frame clones only, minus some. In the table there are under 20,000 clones, around 72% of which are singletons. Whole-study results and caveats: Treg/Th17 ratio rose with pretreatment blood and fell with post-treatment tumor TCRbeta clonality.

About this clone: Its cognate antigen is unknown.

This CDR3 is 14 amino acids long. The germline V and J ends were trimmed by 1 base and 3 bases, with 9 bases remaining between them. Germline CDR1 is SNHLY and CDR2 is FYNNEI. The sequence derives from a person aged 35-79 years with oral cavity squamous cell carcinoma. This sequence joins TRBV2 and TRBJ1-1, with D possibly matching TRBD1 (5 bases). The material was PBMCs, obtained before nivolumab (anti-PD-1) treatment. CDR3 protein: CASSEEGRDTEAFF. CDR3 nucleotides: TGTGCCAGCAGTGAAGAGGGGAGGGACACTGAAGCTTTCTTT.